This T cell receptor beta chain is from a study of shared clonotypes between healthy human individuals. The naive CD8 fraction comprised CD45RO-negative cells positively selected for CCR7 and excluded terminally differentiated effector memory CD45RA+ cells. This CDR3 region has 15 residues. Germline loops: CDR1 SGDLS, CDR2 YYNGEE. Trimming left V 0 bases short and J 5 bases short, with 11 bases between. The method was immunoSEQ multiplex PCR; TCRdb's version includes in-frame clones alone and lacks a portion of them. This table holds hundreds of thousands of clones, roughly 96% found once. The sequence came from a woman in her twenties or thirties in good health. This chain uses TRBV9 with TRBJ2-2, with D possibly matching TRBD2 (6 bases). Source material: naive CD8+ T cells sorted from blood. The CDR3 reads CASSVEIGGTGELFF. CDR3 DNA: TGTGCCAGCAGCGTAGAGATTGGAGGGACCGGGGAGCTGTTTTTT.